These 4 T cell receptor beta chains were all obtained from the same sample, sequenced in a study of PD-1 blockade in classical Hodgkin lymphoma (dated by TCRdb to about 2020). This sample's time point label indicates: cycle 4 day 1 (C4D1), after five to seven weeks of nivolumab. Relapse after autologous stem cell transplantation had occurred in all trial patients, and cohorts A, B and C were distinguished by prior brentuximab vedotin exposure. The receptor library was made with the immunoSEQ multiplex PCR assay. In its TCRdb copy, this immuneACCESS table keeps in-frame sequences only and misses some clones. Where compared with another copy, unresolved V genes explain less than half of these, and the others have no known cause. The sample yields tens of thousands of clones; about 75% were counted once. 10% to 15% of the sample rests with the top ten. The sequenced sample was peripheral blood mononuclear cells (PBMCs), obtained before the fourth cycle of nivolumab. These receptors originate from a human donor with classical Hodgkin lymphoma.

The chain carries TRBV4-3 and TRBJ2-3, with D hard to call. Germline CDR1 and CDR2: LGHNA and YSLEER. The CDR3 extends over 15 amino acids. Trimming left V 0 bases short and J 8 bases short, with 15 bases between. The CDR3 protein is CASSQDRSLLGTQYF. CDR3 DNA: TGCGCCAGCAGCCAAGATAGGTCCCTGCTTGGTACGCAGTATTTT.

The table lists this clone with a count of one. The chain combines TRBV29-1 with TRBJ2-3; 9 nucleotides match TRBD2. Trimming took 3 bases from V and 1 from J; bases not matched to a gene: 5. This CDR3 comprises 15 residues. Germline V lookup: CDR1 SQVTM, CDR2 ANQGSEA. Here the CDR3 DNA reads TGCAGCGTTGATCTAGCGGGAATGGGCACAGATACGCAGTATTTT. It specifies CSVDLAGMGTDTQYF.

V usage is TRBV28 and J usage is TRBJ2-3; TRBD2 matches 12 bases. CDR1 and CDR2 (germline): MDHEN, SYDVKM. The V gene end was trimmed by 2 bases and the J gene end by 5 bases; junction bases not matched to a gene: 2. There are 15 residues in the CDR3. The CDR3 region has the DNA TGTGCCAGCAGTTTACTAGCGGGAGGGGAAGATACGCAGTATTTT. The encoded protein is CASSLLAGGEDTQYF. The full variable domain, its missing parts supplied by reference TRBV28 and TRBJ2-3, is DVKVTQSSRYLVKRTGEKVFLECVQDMDHENMFWYRQDPGLGLRLIYFSYDVKMKEKGDIPEGYSVSREKKERFSLILESASTNQTSMYLCASSLLAGGEDTQYFGPGTRLTVL.

This clone was counted between two and nine times. This chain connects TRBV5-1 to TRBJ1-1, with TRBD1 matching 7 bases. This CDR3 region has 14 residues. The V gene end was trimmed by 4 bases and the J gene end by 4 bases; junction bases not matched to a gene: 7. The germline V gene encodes CDR1 SGHRS and CDR2 YFSETQ. CDR3: CASSPTGYGTEAFF. For the CDR3, the DNA is TGCGCCAGCAGCCCGACAGGGTACGGCACTGAAGCTTTCTTT.